This record concerns one TCR beta chain sequence. Its antigen is still unknown. This entry comes from a study of cytomegalovirus exposure and HLA in healthy donors. Study-wide results and limits: For TCR beta chains, V- and J-gene trimming was later linked to a missense DCLRE1C variant. Testing in vitro showed a few CMV-associated chains specific for CMV antigens. An observed cluster of highly shared sequence variants was recorded as a likely sequencing artifact.

Germline assignment: CDR1 ENHRY and CDR2 SYGVKD. This CDR3 comprises 13 residues. Trimming took 1 base from V and 7 from J, leaving 8 bases between them. The PCR used 60 Vbeta and 13 Jbeta primers. The method was immunoSEQ multiplex PCR; TCRdb's version includes in-frame clones alone and lacks a portion of them. Here the sample spans approximately 130,000 clones, around 77% being singletons. V usage is TRBV10-3 and J usage is TRBJ1-5; no definite D call. The sequence came from a man aged 18 to 35 in good health and CMV-seropositive. Sequenced sample: PBMCs. The DNA of the CDR3 is TGTGCCATCAGTGAGTTAGACGGGCAGCCCCAGCATTTT. It is translated as CAISELDGQPQHF.